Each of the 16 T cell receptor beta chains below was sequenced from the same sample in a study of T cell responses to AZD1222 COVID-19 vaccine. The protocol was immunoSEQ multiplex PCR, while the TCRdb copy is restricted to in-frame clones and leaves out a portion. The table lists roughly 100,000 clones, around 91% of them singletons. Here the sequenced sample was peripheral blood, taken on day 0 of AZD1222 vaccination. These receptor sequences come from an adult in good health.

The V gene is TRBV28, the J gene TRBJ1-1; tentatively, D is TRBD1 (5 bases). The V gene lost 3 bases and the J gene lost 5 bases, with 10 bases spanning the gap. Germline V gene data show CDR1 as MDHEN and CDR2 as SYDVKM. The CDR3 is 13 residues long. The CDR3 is CASSFVGVTEAFF. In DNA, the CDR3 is TGTGCCAGCAGTTTTGTAGGGGTGACTGAAGCTTTCTTT.

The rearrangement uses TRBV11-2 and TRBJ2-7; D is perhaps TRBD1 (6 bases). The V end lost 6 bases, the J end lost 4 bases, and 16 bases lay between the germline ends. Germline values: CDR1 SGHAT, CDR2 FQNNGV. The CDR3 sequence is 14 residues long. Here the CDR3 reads CASRTSGTHYEQYF. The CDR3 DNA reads TGTGCCAGCAGGACTTCCGGGACACATTACGAGCAGTACTTC.

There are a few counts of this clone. CDR3 sequence: CASSPFGREQYF. Written as DNA, the CDR3 is TGTGCCAGCAGCCCCTTCGGGCGCGAGCAGTACTTC. V is TRBV11-2 and J is TRBJ2-7, with D uncertain. This CDR3 contains 12 residues. V dropped 5 bases and J dropped 6 bases, with 11 bases sitting between them. The germline V gene encodes CDR1 SGHAT and CDR2 FQNNGV. The variable domain in full, completed from reference TRBV11-2 and TRBJ2-7, reads EAGVAQSPRYKIIEKRQSVAFWCNPISGHATLYWYQQILGQGPKLLIQFQNNGVVDDSQLPKDRFSAERLKGVDSTLKIQPAKLEDSAVYLCASSPFGREQYFGPGTRLTVT.

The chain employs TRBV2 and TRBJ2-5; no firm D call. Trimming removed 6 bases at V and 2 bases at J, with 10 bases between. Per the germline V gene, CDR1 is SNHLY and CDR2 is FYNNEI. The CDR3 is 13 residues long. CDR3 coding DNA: TGTGCCAGCAGGGTAGAAACTCAAGAGACCCAGTACTTC. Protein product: CASRVETQETQYF.

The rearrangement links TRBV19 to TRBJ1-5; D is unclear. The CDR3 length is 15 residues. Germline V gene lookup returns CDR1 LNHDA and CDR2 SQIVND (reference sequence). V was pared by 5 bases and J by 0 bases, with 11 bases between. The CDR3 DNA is TGTGCCAGTAGTGTGCTGTCCTCTAGCAATCAGCCCCAGCATTTT. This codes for CASSVLSSSNQPQHF.

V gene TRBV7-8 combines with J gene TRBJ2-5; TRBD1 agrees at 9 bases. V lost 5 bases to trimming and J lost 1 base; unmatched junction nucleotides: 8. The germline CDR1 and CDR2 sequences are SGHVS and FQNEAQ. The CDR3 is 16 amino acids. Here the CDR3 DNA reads TGTGCCAGCAGCCGTATACGGGACAGGGCCCAAGAGACCCAGTACTTC. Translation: CASSRIRDRAQETQYF.

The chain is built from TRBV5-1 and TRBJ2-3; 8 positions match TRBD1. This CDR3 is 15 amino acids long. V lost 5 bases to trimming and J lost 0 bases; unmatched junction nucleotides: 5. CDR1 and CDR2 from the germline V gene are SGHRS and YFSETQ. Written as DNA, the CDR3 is TGCGCCAGCAGTGGCAGGGGGCGCAGCACAGATACGCAGTATTTT. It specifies CASSGRGRSTDTQYF.

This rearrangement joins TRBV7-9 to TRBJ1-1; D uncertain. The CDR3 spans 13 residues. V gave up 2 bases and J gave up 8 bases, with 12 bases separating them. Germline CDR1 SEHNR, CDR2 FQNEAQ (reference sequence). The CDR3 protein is CASSLTTLREAFF. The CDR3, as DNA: TGTGCCAGCAGCTTAACAACGCTGAGGGAAGCTTTCTTT.

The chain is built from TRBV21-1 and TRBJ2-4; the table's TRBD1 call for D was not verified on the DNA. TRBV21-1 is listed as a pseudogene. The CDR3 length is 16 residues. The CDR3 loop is CASSKKAGPGGCIQYF. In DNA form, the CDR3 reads TGTGCCAGCAGCAAAAAAGCCGGGCCAGGGGGATGCATTCAGTACTTC.

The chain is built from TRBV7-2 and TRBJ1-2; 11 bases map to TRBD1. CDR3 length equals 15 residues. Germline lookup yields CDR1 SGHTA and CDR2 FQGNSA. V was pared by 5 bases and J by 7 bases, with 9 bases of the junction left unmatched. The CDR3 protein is CASSAPGQGGGGYTF. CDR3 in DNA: TGTGCCAGCAGCGCCCCGGGACAGGGGGGGGGTGGCTACACCTTC.

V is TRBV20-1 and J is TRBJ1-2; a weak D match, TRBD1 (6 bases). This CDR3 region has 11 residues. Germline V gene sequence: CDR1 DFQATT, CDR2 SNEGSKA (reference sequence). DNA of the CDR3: TGCAGAAAAACAGGGAACTATGGCTACACCTTC. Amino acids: CRKTGNYGYTF.

The CDR3 spells CASSERAGSGDGYTF. The CDR3, as DNA: TGTGCCAGCAGCGAGCGGGCAGGGTCGGGCGATGGCTACACCTTC. V is TRBV2 and J is TRBJ1-2; perhaps TRBD1 as D (5 bases). V shed 6 bases and J shed 6 bases, with 20 bases lying between them. The germline CDR1 and CDR2 sequences are SNHLY and FYNNEI. This CDR3 comprises 15 residues. The full variable domain, rest sourced from reference TRBV2 and TRBJ1-2, is EPEVTQTPSHQVTQMGQEVILRCVPISNHLYFYWYRQILGQKVEFLVSFYNNEISEKSEIFDDQFSVERPDGSNFTLKIRSTKLEDSAMYFCASSERAGSGDGYTFGSGTRLTVV.

CDR3 residues: CASRPPNEKLFF. The CDR3 region has the DNA TGTGCCAGCAGACCTCCTAATGAAAAACTGTTTTTT. This chain uses TRBV28 with TRBJ1-4; D remains ambiguous. Germline V CDR1 and CDR2: MDHEN, SYDVKM. This CDR3 comprises 12 residues. Trimming removed 6 bases at V and 3 bases at J, with 5 bases between.

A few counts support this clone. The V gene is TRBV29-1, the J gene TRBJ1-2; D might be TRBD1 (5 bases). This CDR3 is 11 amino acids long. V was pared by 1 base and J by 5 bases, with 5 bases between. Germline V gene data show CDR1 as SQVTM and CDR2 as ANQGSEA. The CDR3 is CSVEGGYGYTF. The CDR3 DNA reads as TGCAGCGTTGAAGGGGGGTATGGCTACACCTTC.

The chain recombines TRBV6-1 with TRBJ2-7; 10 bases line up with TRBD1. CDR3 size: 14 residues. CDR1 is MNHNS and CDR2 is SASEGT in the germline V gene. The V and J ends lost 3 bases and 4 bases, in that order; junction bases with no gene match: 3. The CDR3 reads CASSEGQGWYEQYF. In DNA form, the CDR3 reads TGTGCCAGCAGTGAGGGACAGGGGTGGTACGAGCAGTACTTC.

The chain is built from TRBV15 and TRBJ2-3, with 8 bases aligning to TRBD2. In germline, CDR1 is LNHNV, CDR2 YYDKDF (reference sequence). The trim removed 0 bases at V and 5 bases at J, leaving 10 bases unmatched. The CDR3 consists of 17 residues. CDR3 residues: CATSRDVGGGSIDTQYF. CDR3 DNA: TGTGCCACCAGCAGAGATGTTGGCGGGGGGTCGATAGATACGCAGTATTTT.